Presented here are 20 T cell receptor beta chains from one specimen sequenced in a study of CD8 T cells in ankylosing spondylitis (dated by TCRdb to about 2017). Library prep was done by 5' RACE. Reads for this sample came from an Illumina HiSeq 2500. TCRdb redid the processing of the public reads, applying fastp at Q25 and MiXCR, and retained in-frame beta chains. Each CDR3 protein gets just one entry, which takes the most common genes and DNA from the rows behind it. The sample includes around 320,000 distinct CDR3 sequences, with around 20% observed a single time. The ten largest clones capture 3.5% to 4.5% of the sample. The sequencing sample was made of blood, either unsorted or a sorted T cell fraction (not recorded which). Receptors originate from a female donor with ankylosing spondylitis or in good health (not recorded which).

The chain couples TRBV20-1 to TRBJ2-7, with 8 bases identical to TRBD1. V was pared by 4 bases and J by 7 bases, with 6 bases of the junction left unmatched. The CDR3 extends over 12 amino acids. The germline CDR1 and CDR2 sequences are DFQATT and SNEGSKA (reference sequence). The CDR3 bases are TGCAGTGCTATCAGGGGGCAAAGGGAGCAGTACTTC. This codes for CSAIRGQREQYF.

This clonotype came up many times. This CDR3 reads CSASPFSGRSNNEQFF. The CDR3 DNA sequence: TGCAGTGCTAGTCCGTTTAGCGGGAGAAGTAACAATGAGCAGTTCTTC. The rearrangement joins TRBV20-1 to TRBJ2-1; 9 bases map to TRBD2. The CDR3 is 16 amino acids. The V segment lost 3 bases and the J segment 5 bases; nucleotides outside the gene matches: 11. The germline V gene has CDR1 DFQATT and CDR2 SNEGSKA (reference sequence).

For this clonotype: An end of the junction differs from the germline gene, which may be a read error. V and J are TRBV29-1 and TRBJ2-7, with D perhaps TRBD1 or TRBD2 (6 bases each). Germline CDR1 reads SQVTM; CDR2 reads ANQGSEA. The CDR3 extends over 14 amino acids. This CDR3 reads CSVGVGGPTYEQNF. In DNA, the CDR3 is TGCAGCGTTGGGGTTGGGGGGCCAACCTACGAGCAGAACTTC.

This clonotype occurred many times. The chain carries TRBV20-1 and TRBJ2-1; D is possibly TRBD2 (6 bases). Per germline, CDR1 DFQATT and CDR2 SNEGSKA (reference sequence). The V gene lost 3 bases and the J gene lost 3 bases, with 15 bases spanning the gap. The CDR3 covers 15 residues. The CDR3 coding sequence is TGCAGTGCTAGCCGGAGCGCGGGATACTACAATGAGCAGTTCTTC. Residues: CSASRSAGYYNEQFF.

The chain is built from TRBV5-1 and TRBJ2-7; TRBD2 is a possible D gene (5 bases). Germline CDR1 SGHRS, CDR2 YFSETQ. There are 14 residues in the CDR3. V was shortened by 4 bases and J by 2 bases, with 13 bases between the two germline ends. The CDR3 DNA follows: TGCGCCAGCAGCCCCGGACTGGGTACCTACGAGCAGTACTTC. Protein: CASSPGLGTYEQYF. The variable domain in full, completed from reference TRBV5-1 and TRBJ2-7, reads KAGVTQTPRYLIKTRGQQVTLSCSPISGHRSVSWYQQTPGQGLQFLFEYFSETQRNKGNFPGRFSGRQFSNSRSEMNVSTLELGDSALYLCASSPGLGTYEQYFGPGTRLTVT.

The chain combines TRBV6-7 with TRBJ2-7; 8 bases are a match to TRBD2. TRBV6-7 is an ORF for which the function is uncertain. The V gene end was trimmed by 6 bases and the J gene end by 2 bases; junction bases not matched to a gene: 3. This CDR3 has 13 amino acids. In DNA, the CDR3 is TGTGCCAGCAGCCCGGGGGGGACCTACGAGCAGTACTTC. It encodes CASSPGGTYEQYF.

This chain uses TRBV6-1 with TRBJ1-1; the D gene is possibly TRBD1 (5 bases). The CDR3 totals 12 residues. Germline V gene sequence: CDR1 MNHNS, CDR2 SASEGT. V dropped 4 bases and J dropped 3 bases, with 6 bases sitting between them. DNA for the CDR3: TGTGCCAGCAGTGGCAGGGACACTGAAGCTTTCTTT. This translates into CASSGRDTEAFF.

The genes are TRBV12-3 or TRBV12-4 and TRBJ1-1, with D uncertain. The CDR3 spans 15 residues. Trimming took off 3 bases at V and 0 bases at J, with 11 bases between the two ends. In nucleotides, the CDR3 is TGTGCCAGCAGTTTCGGCCAGATCCTGAACACTGAAGCTTTCTTT. It yields the protein CASSFGQILNTEAFF.

The chain has TRBV6-1 and TRBJ2-1; possible D gene TRBD1, 7 bases. The CDR3 has 15 residues. In germline, CDR1 is MNHNS, CDR2 SASEGT. With 2 bases removed from V and 3 bases from J, the gap between germline ends came to 11 bases. The CDR3 loop reads CASSERQGGYNEQFF. The CDR3 bases are TGTGCCAGCAGTGAAAGACAGGGAGGCTACAATGAGCAGTTCTTC.

CDR3: CASSLASQGPTYEQYF. As DNA, the CDR3 is TGTGCCAGCAGCTTAGCCTCCCAGGGGCCTACCTACGAGCAGTACTTC. The chain recombines TRBV7-9 with TRBJ2-7; D may be TRBD1 (6 bases). This CDR3 has 16 amino acids. Trimming stripped 0 bases from V and 2 bases from J, with 14 bases between. Per germline, CDR1 SEHNR and CDR2 FQNEAQ (reference sequence).

In this sample, this clonotype turned up a few times. The chain carries TRBV27 and TRBJ1-4; unclear D gene. Germline CDR1 is MNHEY and CDR2 is SMNVEV (reference sequence). Trimming stripped 7 bases from V and 13 bases from J, with 13 bases between. The CDR3 is 11 amino acids. The CDR3 is CASMGIYGLFF. The CDR3 DNA is TGTGCCAGCATGGGTATTTATGGACTGTTTTTT.

The chain employs TRBV6-4 and TRBJ1-2; TRBD1 matches 10 bases. In germline, CDR1 is MRHNA, CDR2 SNTAGT. This CDR3 is 13 amino acids long. The V and J ends lost 4 bases and 8 bases, in that order; junction bases with no gene match: 4. This CDR3 reads CASSGGTGAGYTF. As DNA, the CDR3 is TGTGCCAGCAGTGGGGGGACAGGGGCCGGCTACACCTTC.

This clonotype occurred a few times. This chain links TRBV2 with TRBJ2-6; D is perhaps TRBD1 (5 bases). Germline CDR1 is SNHLY and CDR2 is FYNNEI. The V gene lost 6 bases and the J gene lost 2 bases, with 11 bases spanning the gap. CDR3 size: 15 residues. CDR3 bases: TGTGCCAGCAGCGTACTCAGGGCTGGGGCCAACGTCCTGACTTTC. Protein product: CASSVLRAGANVLTF.

The chain recombines TRBV29-1 with TRBJ2-1; perhaps TRBD2 as D (5 bases). This CDR3 is 15 amino acids long. Germline V gene data show CDR1 as SQVTM and CDR2 as ANQGSEA. V dropped 7 bases and J dropped 6 bases, with 22 bases sitting between them. The CDR3 bases are TGCAGCGCAACGCCCGGGATAGGGAAAGTCAATGAGCAGTTCTTC. Encoded protein: CSATPGIGKVNEQFF.

The V call is TRBV6-5, the J call TRBJ2-6, with D uncertain. The germline V gene has CDR1 MNHEY and CDR2 SVGAGI. The CDR3 runs 14 residues. V gave up 7 bases and J gave up 0 bases, with 7 bases separating them. The CDR3 coding sequence is TGTGCCAGCAATTCAGGCTCTGGGGCCAACGTCCTGACTTTC. Translating it yields CASNSGSGANVLTF.

The V call is TRBV15, the J call TRBJ2-5, with 8 bases aligning to TRBD1. This CDR3 comprises 16 residues. CDR1 and CDR2 from the germline V gene are LNHNV and YYDKDF (reference sequence). V was clipped by 0 bases and J by 5 bases; unmatched bases: 8. The CDR3 reads CATSRDRPGGLETQYF. Written as DNA, the CDR3 is TGTGCCACCAGCAGAGATCGGCCAGGGGGCTTGGAGACCCAGTACTTC. Drawing the rest from reference TRBV15 and TRBJ2-5, the complete variable domain is DAMVIQNPRYQVTQFGKPVTLSCSQTLNHNVMYWYQQKSSQAPKLLFHYYDKDFNNEADTPDNFQSRRPNTSFCFLDIRSPGLGDTAMYLCATSRDRPGGLETQYFGPGTRLLVL.

This clonotype has only a few counts. The rearrangement links TRBV15 to TRBJ2-1; 9 nucleotides align to TRBD1. The V gene's germline CDR1 is LNHNV and CDR2 YYDKDF (reference sequence). The CDR3 has 16 residues. With 5 bases clipped from V and 6 bases from J, the junction kept 11 bases outside the gene matches. Here the CDR3 DNA reads TGTGCCACCAGCGGAAACAGGGGGCAAGATCGCAATGAGCAGTTCTTC. Protein sequence: CATSGNRGQDRNEQFF.

The chain couples TRBV20-1 to TRBJ2-2, with TRBD2 matching over 8 bases. CDR3 length: 14 amino acids. J gave up 7 bases and V 6 bases, and 10 bases lay outside the gene matches. Germline CDR1 reads DFQATT; CDR2 reads SNEGSKA (reference sequence). The CDR3 here is CSAESGSGVGELFF. The CDR3 DNA follows: TGCAGTGCCGAGAGCGGGAGTGGGGTCGGGGAGCTGTTTTTT.

This clonotype was seen more than once but under ten times. The rearrangement joins TRBV5-1 to TRBJ2-1; 8 nucleotides align to TRBD2. J was trimmed by 2 bases and V by 0 bases; bases with no gene match: 13. Germline CDR1 and CDR2: SGHRS and YFSETQ. The CDR3 extends over 19 amino acids. The CDR3: CASSLVAGGAFGAYNEQFF. CDR3 DNA sequence: TGCGCCAGCAGCTTGGTGGCGGGAGGCGCCTTTGGGGCCTACAATGAGCAGTTCTTC.

This clonotype was found a few times. The chain is built from TRBV7-6 and TRBJ2-5; D remains unclear. The V gene lost 3 bases and the J gene lost 4 bases, with 18 bases spanning the gap. Germline assignment: CDR1 SGHVS and CDR2 FNYEAQ. The CDR3 contains 16 residues. CDR3 sequence reads: CASSFGLGWRGETQYF. The DNA for the CDR3 is TGTGCCAGCAGCTTTGGGCTCGGGTGGCGCGGAGAGACCCAGTACTTC.